Sequencing of this T cell receptor beta chain was carried out in a study of T cell responses to AZD1222 COVID-19 vaccine. The J segment lost 2 bases and the V segment lost 6 bases, leaving 1 base of the junction unmatched. CDR1 and CDR2 from the germline V gene are SQVTM and ANQGSEA. The CDR3 loop spans 11 amino acids. The method was immunoSEQ multiplex PCR; TCRdb's version includes in-frame clones alone and lacks a portion of them. The data contain 95,000 to 150,000 clones, 80% to 90% of them seen just once; the ten biggest clones take up around 3.1%. The chain links TRBV29-1 to TRBJ2-7; 7 bases map to TRBD1. Sequences were derived from peripheral blood, sampled on day 0 of AZD1222 vaccination. The TCR comes from an adult in good health. The CDR3: CSVGTAYEQYF. CDR3 sequence (DNA): TGCAGCGTGGGGACAGCCTACGAGCAGTACTTC.